One T cell receptor (beta chain) is described in this entry. Germline lookup yields CDR1 SNHLY and CDR2 FYNNEI. This CDR3 spans 14 amino acids. The ends were cut back, 2 bases at V and 6 bases at J, with 13 bases in the middle. The data were taken from a study of CD8 T cells in Susac syndrome. Random-hexamer reverse transcription was applied to roughly 0.5 to 1 ug RNA. Using its own MiXCR run on the immunoSEQ multiplex PCR reads, TCRdb lists one record per CDR3 protein. The sample comprises approximately 220,000 distinct CDR3 sequences, roughly 94% of which are singletons, and around 0.076% rests with the top ten.

This chain connects TRBV2 to TRBJ1-2; no clear D. This TCR derives from a human donor with multiple sclerosis. The material sequenced was CD4+ T cells from PBMCs. DNA of the CDR3: TGTGCCAGCAGTGAAACCAGCGCCTGGGATGGCTACACCTTC. Its protein is CASSETSAWDGYTF. Filled out from reference TRBV2 and TRBJ1-2, the complete variable domain reads EPEVTQTPSHQVTQMGQEVILRCVPISNHLYFYWYRQILGQKVEFLVSFYNNEISEKSEIFDDQFSVERPDGSNFTLKIRSTKLEDSAMYFCASSETSAWDGYTFGSGTRLTVV.